The sequence of this TCR beta chain was determined in a study of a mutant IDH1 vaccine in newly diagnosed glioma. Study as a whole: In the visit schedule, V12 fell in week 35, while V13 fell in week 47.

In regard to this clone: Its specificity is unknown.

Measured with immunoSEQ multiplex PCR; TCRdb has only the in-frame clones, and not every one. The sample lists approximately 25,000 clones; about four fifths were seen once. V was clipped by 4 bases and J by 5 bases; unmatched bases: 10. From germline, CDR1 is SGHTA and CDR2 FQGNSA. The CDR3 contains 16 residues. Time point noted: week 47, end of study. Doses of 300 ug of mutant IDH1 20-mer peptide were given with topical imiquimod. The clonotype was recovered from a man aged 35-49 years with glioma. The chain has TRBV7-2 and TRBJ2-2; TRBD2 aligns across 7 bases. The sequencing here drew on PBMCs, taken from a glioma patient whose treatment included an IDH1 peptide vaccine. CDR3: CASSSGGRGTTGELFF. CDR3 coding DNA: TGTGCCAGCAGCTCTGGGGGGAGGGGTACGACCGGGGAGCTGTTTTTT.